The clone carrying this T cell receptor (beta chain) occurred once. Its target is unknown. Here immunoSEQ multiplex PCR was the method, and the copy in TCRdb shows in-frame clones only, minus some. The profile shows 350,000 to 550,000 clones, roughly nine tenths of them singletons. This sample is part of a study of Ad26.COV2.S vaccination and SARS-CoV-2 variants. Findings and limits, study-wide: Non-spike TCR breadth showed similarity between vaccine and placebo recipients.

Trimming removed 5 bases from V and 5 bases from J, with 17 bases in between. Germline-derived CDR1 and CDR2 are SGHTA and FQGNSA. The CDR3 loop spans 15 amino acids. Treatment defined: roughly 20 received Ad26.COV2.S at low or high dose, single or two shots; about 5 received placebo; per-sample allocation not given. Sampling was done on day 63 after the first vaccine or placebo injection. Ad26 vector vaccine expressed Wuhan-strain SARS-CoV-2 spike. The receptor comes from a person between 18 and 65 years old who received the Ad26.COV2.S COVID-19 vaccine or a placebo. This sequence joins TRBV7-2 and TRBJ2-3; a weak D match, TRBD1 (7 bases). The sample in question was peripheral blood, obtained in a trial of Ad26.COV2.S vaccine versus placebo. The CDR3 DNA is TGTGCCAGCAGCCCACCCCAGGGGGGTCAAGATACGCAGTATTTT. It translates to CASSPPQGGQDTQYF. The whole variable domain, filled in from reference TRBV7-2 and TRBJ2-3, reads GAGVSQSPSNKVTEKGKDVELRCDPISGHTALYWYRQSLGQGLEFLIYFQGNSAPDKSGLPSDRFSAERTGGSVSTLTIQRTQQEDSAVYLCASSPPQGGQDTQYFGPGTRLTVL.